The 9 T cell receptor beta chains given below trace back to one sample, sequenced in a study of Graves' ophthalmopathy and Graves' hyperthyroidism. Using RNA transcripts, the TCR beta CDR3 regions were amplified. Following a first-round RT-PCR that used HTBI primers, a second-round multiplex PCR was carried out. TCRdb reprocessed the multiplex PCR reads with MiXCR, giving one entry per CDR3 protein. The sample contains around 1.1 million distinct CDR3 sequences, less than 45% of which appear only once. The sequenced sample was peripheral blood or thyroid tissue (not recorded which). The receptors shown here come from an adult man with Graves' hyperthyroidism.

V usage is TRBV12-3 or TRBV12-4 and J usage is TRBJ2-5; D may correspond to TRBD1 or TRBD2 (6 bases each). The length of the CDR3 is 15 residues. V was shortened by 6 bases and J by 7 bases, with 21 bases between the two germline ends. The CDR3 reads CASSLRDTLSGTQYF. The CDR3 DNA reads TGTGCCAGCAGCCTGCGGGACACCCTCTCAGGGACCCAGTACTTC.

V gene TRBV25-1 combines with J gene TRBJ1-1; 10 positions match TRBD1. J lost 3 bases, V lost 8 bases, and 18 bases had no gene match. Germline V gives CDR1 MGHDK, CDR2 SYGVNS. There are 18 residues in the CDR3. CDR3 residues: CASSPIRQGAAGDTEAFF. The CDR3 DNA sequence: TGTGCCAGCTCACCAATCAGACAGGGGGCAGCTGGGGACACTGAAGCTTTCTTT.

V is TRBV6-1 and J is TRBJ1-2; 7 bases line up with TRBD1. This CDR3 comprises 15 residues. Unmatched junction bases numbered 14, after V lost 9 bases and J lost 4 bases. From germline, CDR1 is MNHNS and CDR2 SASEGT. The CDR3 loop reads CASTDSGDRSYGYTF. Here the CDR3 DNA reads TGTGCCAGTACGGACTCCGGGGACAGATCCTATGGCTACACCTTC.

The rearrangement links TRBV6-5 to TRBJ2-5; D is perhaps TRBD2 (6 bases). CDR1 is MNHEY, CDR2 SVGAGI, per germline. The CDR3 covers 15 residues. Trimming took 2 bases from V and 5 from J, leaving 15 bases between them. The CDR3 nucleotides read TGTGCCAGCAGTTACGGAGGCGGGATTGGGGAGACCCAGTACTTC. It encodes CASSYGGGIGETQYF.

The rearrangement uses TRBV29-1 and TRBJ1-1; D ambiguous. Germline V gene sequence: CDR1 SQVTM, CDR2 ANQGSEA. This CDR3 region has 12 residues. V was cut by 8 bases and J by 6 bases, with 16 bases left in between. CDR3 in DNA: TGCAGCTCACCACCGGGAAGGGCTGAAGCTTTCTTT. The encoded protein is CSSPPGRAEAFF.

The CDR3 is CAISPAGTNNEQFF. Written as DNA, the CDR3 is TGTGCCATCAGTCCGGCCGGGACCAACAATGAGCAGTTCTTC. V usage is TRBV10-3 and J usage is TRBJ2-1; D possibly uses TRBD1 or TRBD2 (5 bases each). V lost 5 bases to trimming and J lost 5 bases, with 13 bases between them. Germline-derived CDR1 and CDR2 are ENHRY and SYGVKD. There are 14 residues in the CDR3.

This clonotype showed up many times. The chain has TRBV10-3 and TRBJ1-3, with D unclear. There are 16 residues in the CDR3. The V end was cut by 0 bases, the J end by 0 bases, with 9 bases between. The germline V gene encodes CDR1 ENHRY and CDR2 SYGVKD. The CDR3 bases are TGTGCCATCAGTGAGTCGCGCAGATTCTCTGGAAACACCATATATTTT. This gives the protein CAISESRRFSGNTIYF.

As concerns this clonotype: This may arise from a read error, as a much more abundant clone is one base away. The chain couples TRBV20-1 to TRBJ1-6; D uncertain. CDR3 length equals 16 residues. The germline V gene has CDR1 DFQATT and CDR2 SNEGSKA (reference sequence). Trimming removed 4 bases from V and 5 bases from J, with 18 bases in between. CDR3: CSAIGLGRTNNSPLHF. Here the CDR3 DNA reads TGCAGTGCTATAGGGCTTGGACGGACTAATAATTCACCCCTCCACTTT.

The CDR3 here is CASLKRGSYEQYF. DNA for the CDR3: TGTGCCAGCCTAAAGCGGGGCTCCTACGAGCAGTACTTC. J is TRBJ2-7 and V is TRBV2; 7 bases map to TRBD2. CDR1 and CDR2 (germline): SNHLY, FYNNEI. V lost 8 bases, J lost 0 bases, and 4 bases stayed unmatched. This CDR3 has 13 amino acids.